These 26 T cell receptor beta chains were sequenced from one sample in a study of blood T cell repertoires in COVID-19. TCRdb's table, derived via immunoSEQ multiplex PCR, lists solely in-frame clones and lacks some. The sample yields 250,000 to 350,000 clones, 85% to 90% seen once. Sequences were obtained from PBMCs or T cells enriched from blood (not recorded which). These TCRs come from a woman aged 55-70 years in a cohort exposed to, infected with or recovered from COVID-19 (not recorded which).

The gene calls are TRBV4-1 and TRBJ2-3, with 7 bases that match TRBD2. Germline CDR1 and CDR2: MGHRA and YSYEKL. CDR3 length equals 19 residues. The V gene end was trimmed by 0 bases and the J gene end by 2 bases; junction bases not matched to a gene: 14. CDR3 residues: CASSQDLIRREPDTDTQYF. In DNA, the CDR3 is TGCGCCAGCAGCCAAGATCTTATTAGGCGGGAGCCCGACACAGATACGCAGTATTTT.

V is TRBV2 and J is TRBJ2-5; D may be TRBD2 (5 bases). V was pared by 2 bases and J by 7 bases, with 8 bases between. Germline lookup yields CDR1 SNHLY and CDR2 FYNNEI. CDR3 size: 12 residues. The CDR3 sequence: CASSEYEGTQYF. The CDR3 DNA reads TGTGCCAGCAGTGAATACGAGGGGACCCAGTACTTC. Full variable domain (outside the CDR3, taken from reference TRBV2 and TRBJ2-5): EPEVTQTPSHQVTQMGQEVILRCVPISNHLYFYWYRQILGQKVEFLVSFYNNEISEKSEIFDDQFSVERPDGSNFTLKIRSTKLEDSAMYFCASSEYEGTQYFGPGTRLLVL.

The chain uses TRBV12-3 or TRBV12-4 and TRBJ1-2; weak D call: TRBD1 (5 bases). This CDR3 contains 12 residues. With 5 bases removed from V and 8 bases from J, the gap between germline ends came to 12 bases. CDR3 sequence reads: CASSRQIGGYTF. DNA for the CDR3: TGTGCCAGCAGTCGACAGATCGGCGGCTACACCTTC.

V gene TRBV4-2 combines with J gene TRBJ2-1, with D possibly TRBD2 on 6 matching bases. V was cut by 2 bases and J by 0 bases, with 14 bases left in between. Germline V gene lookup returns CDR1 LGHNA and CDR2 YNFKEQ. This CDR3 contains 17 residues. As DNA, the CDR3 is TGTGCCAGCAGCCAATCCGGGACTTTCAGCTCCTACAATGAGCAGTTCTTC. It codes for CASSQSGTFSSYNEQFF.

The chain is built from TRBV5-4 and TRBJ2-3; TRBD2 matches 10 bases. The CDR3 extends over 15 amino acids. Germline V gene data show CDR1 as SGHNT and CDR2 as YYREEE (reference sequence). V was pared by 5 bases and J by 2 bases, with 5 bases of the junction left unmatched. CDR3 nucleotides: TGTGCCAGCAGGGTAGCGGGAGGCCTCACAGATACGCAGTATTTT. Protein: CASRVAGGLTDTQYF.

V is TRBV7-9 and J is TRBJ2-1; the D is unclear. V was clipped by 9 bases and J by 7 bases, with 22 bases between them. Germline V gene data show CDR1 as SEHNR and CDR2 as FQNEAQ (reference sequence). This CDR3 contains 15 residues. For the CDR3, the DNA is TGTGCCAGTACATCGACCGGTAGTAAGAGGAATGAGCAGTTCTTC. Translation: CASTSTGSKRNEQFF.

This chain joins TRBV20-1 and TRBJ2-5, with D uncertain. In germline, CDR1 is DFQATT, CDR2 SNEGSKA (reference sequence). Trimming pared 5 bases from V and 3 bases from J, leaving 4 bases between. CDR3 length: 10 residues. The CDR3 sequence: CSALKETQYF. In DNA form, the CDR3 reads TGCAGTGCTCTTAAAGAGACCCAGTACTTC.

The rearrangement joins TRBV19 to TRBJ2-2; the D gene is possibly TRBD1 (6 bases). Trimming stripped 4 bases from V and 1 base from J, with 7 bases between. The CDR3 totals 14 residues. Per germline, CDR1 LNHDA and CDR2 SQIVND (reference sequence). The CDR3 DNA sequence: TGTGCCAGTAGTACACAGGGGAACACCGGGGAGCTGTTTTTT. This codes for CASSTQGNTGELFF.

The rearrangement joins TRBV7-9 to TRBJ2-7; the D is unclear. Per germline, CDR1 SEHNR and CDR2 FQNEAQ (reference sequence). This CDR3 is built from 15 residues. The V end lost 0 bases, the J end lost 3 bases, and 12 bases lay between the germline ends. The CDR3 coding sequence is TGTGCCAGCAGCTTAGCGACCGACAAACGCTACGAGCAGTACTTC. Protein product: CASSLATDKRYEQYF.

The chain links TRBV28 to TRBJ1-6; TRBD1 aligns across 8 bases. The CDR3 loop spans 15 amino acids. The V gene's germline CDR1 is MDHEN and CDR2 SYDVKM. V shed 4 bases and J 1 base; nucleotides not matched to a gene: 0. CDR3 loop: CASSWTGSYNSPLHF. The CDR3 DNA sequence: TGTGCCAGCAGTTGGACAGGGTCCTATAATTCACCCCTCCACTTT.

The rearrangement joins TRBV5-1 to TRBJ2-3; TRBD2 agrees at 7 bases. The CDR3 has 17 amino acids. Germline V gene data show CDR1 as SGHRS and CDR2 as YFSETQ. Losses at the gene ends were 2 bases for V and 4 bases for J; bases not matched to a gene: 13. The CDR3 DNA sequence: TGCGCCAGCAGCTTAAGGGGAGCGGGATATATCGCAGATACGCAGTATTTT. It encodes CASSLRGAGYIADTQYF.

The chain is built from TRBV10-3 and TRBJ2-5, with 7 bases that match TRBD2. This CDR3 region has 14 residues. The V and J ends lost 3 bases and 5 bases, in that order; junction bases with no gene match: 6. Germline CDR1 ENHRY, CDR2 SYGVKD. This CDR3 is CAISDSGRAETQYF. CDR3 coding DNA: TGTGCCATCAGTGACTCGGGGAGGGCGGAGACCCAGTACTTC.

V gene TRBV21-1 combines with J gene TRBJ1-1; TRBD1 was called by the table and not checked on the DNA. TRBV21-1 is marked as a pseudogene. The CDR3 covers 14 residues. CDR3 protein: CGDRGLFLSTEAFF. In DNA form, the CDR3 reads TGTGGGGACAGGGGCCTTTTCCTGAGCACTGAAGCTTTCTTT.

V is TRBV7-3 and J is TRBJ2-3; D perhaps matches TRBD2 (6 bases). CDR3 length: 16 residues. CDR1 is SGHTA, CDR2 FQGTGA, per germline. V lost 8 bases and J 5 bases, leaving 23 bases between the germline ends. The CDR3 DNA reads TGTGCCAGCGCTGGAGGGAAGGAGGGGAGAGGAGATACGCAGTATTTT. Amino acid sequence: CASAGGKEGRGDTQYF.

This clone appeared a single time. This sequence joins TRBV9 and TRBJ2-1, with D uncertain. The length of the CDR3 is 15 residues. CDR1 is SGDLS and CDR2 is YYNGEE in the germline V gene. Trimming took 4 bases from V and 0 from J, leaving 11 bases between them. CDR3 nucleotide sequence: TGTGCCAGCAGCATGCAAGTTAGCTCCTACAATGAGCAGTTCTTC. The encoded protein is CASSMQVSSYNEQFF.

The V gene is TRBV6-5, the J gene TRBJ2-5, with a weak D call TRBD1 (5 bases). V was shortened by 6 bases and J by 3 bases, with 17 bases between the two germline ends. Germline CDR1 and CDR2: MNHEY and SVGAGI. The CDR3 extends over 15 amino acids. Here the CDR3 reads CASRKGLGWEETQYF. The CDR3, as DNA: TGTGCCAGCAGGAAGGGGTTGGGGTGGGAAGAGACCCAGTACTTC.

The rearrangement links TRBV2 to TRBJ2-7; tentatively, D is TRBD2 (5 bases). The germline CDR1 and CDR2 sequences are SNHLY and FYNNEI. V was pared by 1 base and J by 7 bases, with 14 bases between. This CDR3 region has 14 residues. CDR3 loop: CASSEEGGLWEQYF. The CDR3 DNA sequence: TGTGCCAGCAGTGAAGAGGGCGGGCTCTGGGAGCAGTACTTC.

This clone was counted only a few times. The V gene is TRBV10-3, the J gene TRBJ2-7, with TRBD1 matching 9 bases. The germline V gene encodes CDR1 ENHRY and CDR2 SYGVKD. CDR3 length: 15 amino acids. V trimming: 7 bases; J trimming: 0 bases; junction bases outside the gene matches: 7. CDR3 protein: CAITNPGQGSYEQYF. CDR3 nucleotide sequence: TGTGCCATCACCAATCCGGGACAGGGCTCCTACGAGCAGTACTTC.

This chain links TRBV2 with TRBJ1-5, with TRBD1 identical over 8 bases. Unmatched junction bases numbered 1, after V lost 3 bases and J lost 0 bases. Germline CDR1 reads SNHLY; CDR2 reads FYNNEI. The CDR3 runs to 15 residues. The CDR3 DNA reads TGTGCCAGCAGTGAGGACAGGGCTAGCAATCAGCCCCAGCATTTT. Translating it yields CASSEDRASNQPQHF. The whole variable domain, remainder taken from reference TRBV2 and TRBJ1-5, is EPEVTQTPSHQVTQMGQEVILRCVPISNHLYFYWYRQILGQKVEFLVSFYNNEISEKSEIFDDQFSVERPDGSNFTLKIRSTKLEDSAMYFCASSEDRASNQPQHFGDGTRLSIL.

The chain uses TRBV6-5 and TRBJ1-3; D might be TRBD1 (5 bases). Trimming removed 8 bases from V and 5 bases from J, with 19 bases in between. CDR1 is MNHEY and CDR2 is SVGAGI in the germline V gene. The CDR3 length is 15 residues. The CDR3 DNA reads TGTGCCAGCGCCCTGACAGTGCGGAAAAGAAACACCATATATTTT. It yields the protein CASALTVRKRNTIYF.

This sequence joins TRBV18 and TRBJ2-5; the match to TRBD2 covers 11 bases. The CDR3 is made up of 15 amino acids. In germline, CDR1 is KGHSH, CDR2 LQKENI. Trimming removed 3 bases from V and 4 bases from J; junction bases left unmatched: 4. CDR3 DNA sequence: TGTGCCAGCTCACCTGTTACTAGCGGGAGAGAGACCCAGTACTTC. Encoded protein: CASSPVTSGRETQYF.

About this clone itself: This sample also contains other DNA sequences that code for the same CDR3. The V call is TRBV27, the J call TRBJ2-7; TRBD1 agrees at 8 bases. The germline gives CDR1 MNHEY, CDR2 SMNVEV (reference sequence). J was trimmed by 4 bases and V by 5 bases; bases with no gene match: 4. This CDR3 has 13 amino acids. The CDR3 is CASSPGQGYEQYF. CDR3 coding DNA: TGTGCCAGCAGTCCAGGACAGGGTTACGAGCAGTACTTC.

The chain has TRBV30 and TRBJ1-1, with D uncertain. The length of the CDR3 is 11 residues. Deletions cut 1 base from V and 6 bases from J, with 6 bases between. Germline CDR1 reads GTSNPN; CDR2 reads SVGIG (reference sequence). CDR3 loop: CAWSERAEAFF. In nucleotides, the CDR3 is TGTGCCTGGAGTGAGCGAGCTGAAGCTTTCTTT.

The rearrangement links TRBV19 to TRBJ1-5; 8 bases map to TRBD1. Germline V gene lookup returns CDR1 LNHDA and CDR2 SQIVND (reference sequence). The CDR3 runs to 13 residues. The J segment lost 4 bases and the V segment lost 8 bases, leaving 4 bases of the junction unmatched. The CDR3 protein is CASRTGQNQPQHF. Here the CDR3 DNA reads TGTGCCAGTCGGACAGGGCAGAATCAGCCCCAGCATTTT.

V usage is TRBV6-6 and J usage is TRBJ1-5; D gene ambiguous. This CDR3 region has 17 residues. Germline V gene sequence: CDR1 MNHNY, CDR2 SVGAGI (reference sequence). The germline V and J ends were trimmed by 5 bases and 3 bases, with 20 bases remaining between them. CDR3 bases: TGTGCCAGCAGTCAACTAAAATCCGGGATCTCCAATCAGCCCCAGCATTTT. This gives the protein CASSQLKSGISNQPQHF.

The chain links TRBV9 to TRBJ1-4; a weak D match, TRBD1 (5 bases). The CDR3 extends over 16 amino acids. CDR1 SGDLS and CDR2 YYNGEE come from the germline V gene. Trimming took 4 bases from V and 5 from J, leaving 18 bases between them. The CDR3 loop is CASSQRPGLQNEKLFF. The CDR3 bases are TGTGCCAGCAGCCAGAGACCGGGACTCCAGAATGAAAAACTGTTTTTT.